This T cell receptor (beta chain) was sequenced in a study of shared clonotypes between healthy human individuals. The overall study: There were three CD4 naive, three CD4 memory, two CD8 naive and one CD8 memory plates per donor.

DNA at about 210 ng, around 30,000 T cell genomes, went into sorted-subset replicate PCRs. Data came from immunoSEQ multiplex PCR; TCRdb stores just in-frame clones and leaves some out. The data contain more than 2 million clones, roughly 93% of them singletons. V gave up 7 bases and J gave up 2 bases, with 12 bases separating them. Germline V gene data show CDR1 as MNHNY and CDR2 as SVGAGI (reference sequence). This CDR3 spans 13 amino acids. Study observations and caveats: Rarefaction showed sorted-subset sequencing was incomplete despite large depth.

Turning to this clone: Its target is not known.

The naive CD8 fraction comprised CD45RO-negative cells positively selected for CCR7 and excluded terminally differentiated effector memory CD45RA+ cells. Sequencing was carried out using naive CD8+ T cells from PBMCs. This chain joins TRBV6-6 and TRBJ2-7; D possibly corresponds to TRBD1 (5 bases). The receptor's source is a man between 18 and 35 years old in good health. Some clones in this sample may be carry-over from other donors' samples. The CDR3 is CASTLQGPYEQYF. DNA for the CDR3: TGTGCCAGCACCCTTCAGGGTCCCTACGAGCAGTACTTC.